This TCR beta chain originates from a study of cytomegalovirus exposure and HLA in healthy donors. General study results and limits: No immune exposure information besides CMV serostatus was available. Follow-up analysis found HLA locus-dependent TCR association rates, highest for DRB1 and lowest for HLA-C. Accounts indicate the classifier identified cytomegalovirus status with strong specificity and sensitivity.

The PCR had 60 Vbeta and 13 Jbeta primers. Method: immunoSEQ multiplex PCR; TCRdb's copy keeps in-frame clones and lacks some. The data contain about 190,000 clones, roughly 80% of them singletons. This clone was seen once. The antigen remains undetermined. There are 18 residues in the CDR3. Looked up from germline, CDR1 is LNHDA and CDR2 is SQIVND (reference sequence). Trimming removed 3 bases from V and 0 bases from J; junction bases left unmatched: 5. The chain joins TRBV19 to TRBJ2-6; TRBD1 matches 10 bases. The receptor was isolated from a man in his forties or fifties in good health and CMV-seronegative. Sequenced material: PBMCs. In DNA form, the CDR3 reads TGTGCCAGTAGTATCAAGGGACAGGGGAGCTCTGGGGCCAACGTCCTGACTTTC. Its protein product is CASSIKGQGSSGANVLTF. The full variable domain, in which reference TRBV19 and TRBJ2-6 provide the parts outside the CDR3, is DGGITQSPKYLFRKEGQNVTLSCEQNLNHDAMYWYRQDPGQGLRLIYYSQIVNDFQKGDIAEGYSVSREKKESFPLTVTSAQKNPTAFYLCASSIKGQGSSGANVLTFGAGSRLTVL.